The 17 T cell receptor beta chains listed next were all sequenced from one sample in a study of cytomegalovirus exposure and HLA in healthy donors. PCR employed 60 Vbeta and 13 Jbeta primers. Libraries were prepared by immunoSEQ multiplex PCR; TCRdb keeps only in-frame clonotypes and omits some of them. The sample lists about 190,000 clones; about four fifths were seen once. Material: PBMCs. The receptors originated from a woman in her forties or fifties in good health and CMV-seropositive.

The count of this clone is one. The rearrangement uses TRBV2 and TRBJ2-7, with TRBD2 matching over 8 bases. This CDR3 region has 15 residues. CDR1 SNHLY and CDR2 FYNNEI come from the germline V gene. The V segment lost 6 bases and the J segment 6 bases; nucleotides outside the gene matches: 13. In nucleotides, the CDR3 is TGTGCCAGCAGCCGGGGGGGGGCTTTCGCCGTCGAGCAGTACTTC. Its translation is CASSRGGAFAVEQYF.

This sequence joins TRBV7-2 and TRBJ1-5, with D unresolved. In germline, CDR1 is SGHTA, CDR2 FQGNSA. The V end was cut by 1 base, the J end by 6 bases, with 13 bases between. The CDR3 spans 15 residues. The CDR3 DNA reads as TGTGCCAGCAGCTTAGGCCCGGCGTCGGGTCAGCCCCAGCATTTT. Protein: CASSLGPASGQPQHF.

The chain is built from TRBV6-5 and TRBJ1-2, with 7 bases fitting TRBD1. J gave up 2 bases and V 5 bases, and 2 bases lay outside the gene matches. CDR3 length equals 13 residues. Germline assignment: CDR1 MNHEY and CDR2 SVGAGI. The CDR3 is CASSEDRNYGYTF. The DNA for the CDR3 is TGTGCCAGCAGTGAGGACAGGAACTATGGCTACACCTTC.

This clone was found once. The CDR3 sequence is CASSLVQRGDYNEQFF. The CDR3 DNA sequence: TGTGCCAGCAGCTTGGTCCAGCGGGGGGACTACAATGAGCAGTTCTTC. The chain carries TRBV5-6 and TRBJ2-1, with TRBD2 identical over 9 bases. The CDR3 is made up of 16 amino acids. V lost 0 bases, J lost 3 bases, and 4 bases stayed unmatched. Germline loops: CDR1 SGHDT, CDR2 YYEEEE.

As for this clone: Additional DNA sequences in this sample encode the identical CDR3. The chain is built from TRBV7-2 and TRBJ2-1, with D maybe TRBD2 (5 bases). The CDR3 spans 13 residues. V was shortened by 3 bases and J by 3 bases, with 6 bases between the two germline ends. Germline CDR1 is SGHTA and CDR2 is FQGNSA. CDR3 bases: TGTGCCAGCAGCTTGAGGGTCTACAATGAGCAGTTCTTC. It specifies CASSLRVYNEQFF.

CDR3 protein: CASSDPGLPTSTDTQYF. In DNA form, the CDR3 reads TGTGCCAGCAGTGATCCGGGACTACCGACTAGCACAGATACGCAGTATTTT. This chain connects TRBV6-1 to TRBJ2-3, with TRBD2 matching over 7 bases. The germline V gene has CDR1 MNHNS and CDR2 SASEGT. This CDR3 comprises 17 residues. V shed 3 bases, J shed 0 bases, and the junction held 9 bases outside the gene matches.

The rearrangement uses TRBV5-1 and TRBJ2-3; 10 positions match TRBD1. The CDR3 has 19 residues. The J segment lost 5 bases and the V segment lost 4 bases, leaving 19 bases of the junction unmatched. Germline CDR1 and CDR2: SGHRS and YFSETQ. CDR3 in DNA: TGCGCCAGCAGCGCACTCCGGGACAGGGGACAGGGGAATTTAGATACGCAGTATTTT. Encoded protein: CASSALRDRGQGNLDTQYF. The full variable domain, with the rest looked up from reference TRBV5-1 and TRBJ2-3, is KAGVTQTPRYLIKTRGQQVTLSCSPISGHRSVSWYQQTPGQGLQFLFEYFSETQRNKGNFPGRFSGRQFSNSRSEMNVSTLELGDSALYLCASSALRDRGQGNLDTQYFGPGTRLTVL.

V usage is TRBV30 and J usage is TRBJ2-5; 7 nucleotides line up with TRBD1. This CDR3 has 16 amino acids. The germline V gene encodes CDR1 GTSNPN and CDR2 SVGIG (reference sequence). Unmatched junction bases numbered 10, after V lost 3 bases and J lost 0 bases. CDR3 coding DNA: TGTGCCTGGAGCCGACAGGGTCTTGGGTACCAAGAGACCCAGTACTTC. Protein product: CAWSRQGLGYQETQYF. The variable domain in full, with the rest retrieved from reference TRBV30 and TRBJ2-5, is SQTIHQWPATLVQPVGSPLSLECTVEGTSNPNLYWYRQAAGRGLQLLFYSVGIGQISSEVPQNLSASRPQDRQFILSSKKLLLSDSGFYLCAWSRQGLGYQETQYFGPGTRLLVL.

This clone was seen just once. The chain carries TRBV27 and TRBJ1-1; D possibly corresponds to TRBD1 (5 bases). Germline CDR1 is MNHEY and CDR2 is SMNVEV (reference sequence). The V end was cut by 2 bases, the J end by 3 bases, with 10 bases between. CDR3 length: 14 amino acids. The CDR3 region has the DNA TGTGCCAGCAGTTTAGACAGTCTTTACACTGAAGCTTTCTTT. Protein sequence: CASSLDSLYTEAFF.

The genes are TRBV6-5 and TRBJ2-4; D is unresolved. CDR1 is MNHEY, CDR2 SVGAGI, per germline. The V end lost 3 bases, the J end lost 8 bases, and 14 bases lay between the germline ends. The CDR3 is 14 amino acids. The CDR3: CASSYIQVTDIQYF. Here the CDR3 DNA reads TGTGCCAGCAGTTATATCCAGGTTACGGACATTCAGTACTTC.

The gene calls are TRBV5-1 and TRBJ2-3; the D gene is possibly TRBD1 (6 bases). The V end lost 0 bases, the J end lost 1 base, and 12 bases lay between the germline ends. Germline V gene data show CDR1 as SGHRS and CDR2 as YFSETQ. The CDR3 loop spans 16 amino acids. DNA for the CDR3: TGCGCCAGCAGCTTGGCCGGGACAAGGGGCACAGATACGCAGTATTTT. Protein sequence: CASSLAGTRGTDTQYF.

The CDR3 bases are TGTGCCAGTAGTATATCCGGGAGAAATTCACCCCTCCACTTT. It yields the protein CASSISGRNSPLHF. The chain has TRBV19 and TRBJ1-6; no clear D gene. Germline assignment: CDR1 LNHDA and CDR2 SQIVND (reference sequence). CDR3 length equals 14 residues. V was pared by 2 bases and J by 7 bases, with 9 bases between.

The CDR3 coding sequence is TGTGCCAGCAGTTTAACGGGACAGCTAATGAGACTTACGCAGTATTTT. This codes for CASSLTGQLMRLTQYF. V usage is TRBV27 and J usage is TRBJ2-3; 7 bases map to TRBD1. Per germline, CDR1 MNHEY and CDR2 SMNVEV (reference sequence). There are 16 residues in the CDR3. Trimming took 2 bases from V and 8 from J; bases not matched to a gene: 13.

The rearrangement joins TRBV5-6 to TRBJ1-3; TRBD1 might be the D (5 bases). Trimming cost V 1 base and J 6 bases, with 11 bases left between them. This CDR3 spans 14 amino acids. The germline V gene has CDR1 SGHDT and CDR2 YYEEEE. The CDR3 here is CASSLLGGENTIYF. For the CDR3, the DNA is TGTGCCAGCAGCTTGTTAGGAGGGGAAAACACCATATATTTT.

This clone was observed a handful of times. The rearrangement links TRBV5-6 to TRBJ1-1; D might be TRBD1 (6 bases). This CDR3 spans 12 amino acids. The V end lost 4 bases, the J end lost 5 bases, and 9 bases lay between the germline ends. Germline values: CDR1 SGHDT, CDR2 YYEEEE. The CDR3 nucleotides are TGTGCCAGCAGCCCAGGGGTAACTGAAGCTTTCTTT. The encoded protein is CASSPGVTEAFF.

This chain connects TRBV5-1 to TRBJ2-1, with TRBD2 as a possible D gene (8 bases). The CDR3 consists of 17 residues. Germline V gene lookup returns CDR1 SGHRS and CDR2 YFSETQ. V was pared by 3 bases and J by 1 base, with 17 bases between. The CDR3 loop is CASSSGLVRGSYNEQFF. DNA of the CDR3: TGCGCCAGCAGCTCGGGACTAGTCAGGGGGTCCTACAATGAGCAGTTCTTC.

This clone has just one count. The chain carries TRBV6-5 and TRBJ2-3; tentatively, D is TRBD2 (7 bases). Per germline, CDR1 MNHEY and CDR2 SVGAGI. V was pared by 5 bases and J by 9 bases, with 18 bases between. The CDR3 sequence is 14 residues long. CDR3 bases: TGTGCCAGCAGTGAAATCGGGCGGGGGCTCACGCAGTATTTT. Residues: CASSEIGRGLTQYF.